A single sample is the source of the 13 T cell receptor beta chains below, sequenced in a study of regulatory T cells in long-lasting Graves disease. Sample time point: newly diagnosed GD, antithyroid drugs for less than 3 months. PBMC RNA was the source of the TCR library. The authors built TCR beta libraries using iRepertoire HTBI primers and Arm-PCR of CDR3 regions. TCRdb analysed the multiplex PCR reads with MiXCR anew, one entry per CDR3 protein. The sample lists roughly 420,000 distinct CDR3 sequences, approximately 15% occurring once. This sample was also put to use in a study of T cells in Graves' hyperthyroidism and ophthalmopathy.

Source: peripheral blood mononuclear cells (PBMCs), taken at new diagnosis, from a patient treated with antithyroid drugs. The receptors stem from a woman aged 50 to 60 with Graves disease.

The rearrangement joins TRBV9 to TRBJ2-7; 11 bases match TRBD2. J was trimmed by 5 bases and V by 0 bases; bases with no gene match: 4. Germline V gene lookup returns CDR1 SGDLS and CDR2 YYNGEE. The length of the CDR3 is 15 residues. This CDR3 is CASSVGSGRAHEQYF. The CDR3 bases are TGTGCCAGCAGCGTAGGTAGCGGGAGGGCCCACGAGCAGTACTTC.

This clonotype has a count of ten or more. The CDR3 sequence: CASSRQGPYTEAFF. The CDR3 nucleotides are TGTGCCAGCAGTCGACAGGGACCGTACACTGAAGCTTTCTTT. This sequence joins TRBV2 and TRBJ1-1, with 7 bases aligning to TRBD1. Unmatched junction bases numbered 6, after V lost 5 bases and J lost 3 bases. CDR1 and CDR2 from the germline V gene are SNHLY and FYNNEI. This CDR3 is built from 14 residues.

In the case of this clonotype: This clone may be a read error of a much larger clone one base away. The V and J genes are TRBV11-2 and TRBJ2-7; 8 positions match TRBD2. The germline V gene has CDR1 SGHAT and CDR2 FQNNGV. With 5 bases clipped from V and 7 bases from J, the junction kept 16 bases outside the gene matches. This CDR3 is built from 16 residues. The CDR3 nucleotides read TGTGCCAGCAGCCTCCCCACAATACTAGCGGATAATGAGCAGTACTTC. Amino acids: CASSLPTILADNEQYF.

This clonotype has a handful of counts. The chain employs TRBV10-3 and TRBJ2-3; TRBD1 agrees at 9 bases. The V segment lost 4 bases and the J segment 1 base; nucleotides outside the gene matches: 3. This CDR3 is 15 amino acids long. Per the germline V gene, CDR1 is ENHRY and CDR2 is SYGVKD. CDR3 loop: CAISVRDRGTDTQYF. CDR3 bases: TGTGCCATCAGTGTCCGGGACAGGGGCACAGATACGCAGTATTTT.

A few counts support this clonotype. The chain recombines TRBV5-1 with TRBJ2-1, with 7 nucleotides matching TRBD1. The trim removed 0 bases at V and 14 bases at J, leaving 11 bases unmatched. CDR1 and CDR2 (germline): SGHRS, YFSETQ. The CDR3 totals 14 residues. In nucleotides, the CDR3 is TGCGCCAGCAGCTTGGCCGGGGACAGTGTGCTGAAGTTCTTC. Translating gives CASSLAGDSVLKFF. The full variable domain, with the rest looked up from reference TRBV5-1 and TRBJ2-1, is KAGVTQTPRYLIKTRGQQVTLSCSPISGHRSVSWYQQTPGQGLQFLFEYFSETQRNKGNFPGRFSGRQFSNSRSEMNVSTLELGDSALYLCASSLAGDSVLKFFGPGTRLTVL.

This clonotype was seen more than once but under ten times. The chain has TRBV19 and TRBJ2-1, with TRBD2 matching 9 bases. Trimming cost V 0 bases and J 4 bases; bases outside gene matches: 7. From germline, CDR1 is LNHDA and CDR2 SQIVND (reference sequence). The CDR3 consists of 17 residues. CDR3: CASSIDQAGGLYNEQFF. For the CDR3, the DNA is TGTGCCAGTAGTATAGATCAAGCGGGAGGTCTTTACAATGAGCAGTTCTTC.

The chain combines TRBV18 with TRBJ1-2; D perhaps matches TRBD1 (5 bases). Germline CDR1 KGHSH, CDR2 LQKENI. V was pared by 3 bases and J by 8 bases, with 13 bases between. The CDR3 is 13 amino acids. CDR3 sequence (DNA): TGTGCCAGCTCACCGGACACCTCAGGGGGCTACACCTTC. Translating it yields CASSPDTSGGYTF.

Written as DNA, the CDR3 is TGTGCCAGGAAGGGGGGACAGGGTAGTGGGAATCAGCCCCAGCATTTT. This translates into CARKGGQGSGNQPQHF. This chain joins TRBV19 and TRBJ1-5; 9 nucleotides line up with TRBD1. V trimming: 9 bases; J trimming: 4 bases; junction bases outside the gene matches: 13. CDR1 is LNHDA, CDR2 SQIVND, per germline (reference sequence). The CDR3 spans 16 residues.

This clonotype was counted at least ten times. This sequence joins TRBV28 and TRBJ2-7, with D possibly matching TRBD2 (6 bases). Trimming left V 4 bases short and J 0 bases short, with 19 bases between. The CDR3 is 17 amino acids. Germline V gene data show CDR1 as MDHEN and CDR2 as SYDVKM. CDR3 amino acids: CASSSPLGLANSYEQYF. The CDR3 DNA reads TGTGCCAGCAGTTCCCCCCTGGGGCTAGCGAACTCCTACGAGCAGTACTTC.

This clonotype was seen a few times. The rearrangement joins TRBV19 to TRBJ2-2; 11 bases agree with TRBD2. Unmatched junction bases numbered 11, after V lost 5 bases and J lost 9 bases. This CDR3 has 16 amino acids. From germline, CDR1 is LNHDA and CDR2 SQIVND (reference sequence). The CDR3 is CASSSPGTSGSRELFF. The DNA of the CDR3 is TGTGCCAGTAGTTCCCCCGGTACTAGCGGGAGCCGGGAGCTGTTTTTT.

There are many counts of this clonotype. The chain has TRBV24-1 and TRBJ2-6, with 7 bases fitting TRBD1. CDR3 length: 18 residues. The germline V gene encodes CDR1 KGHDR and CDR2 SFDVKD. Trimming took 4 bases from V and 1 from J; bases not matched to a gene: 9. CDR3 in amino acids: CATSEARQGRSGANVLTF. The CDR3 DNA follows: TGTGCCACCAGTGAAGCCCGACAGGGTAGGTCTGGGGCCAACGTCCTGACTTTC.

This clonotype was observed many times. This chain connects TRBV3-1 to TRBJ2-3; D call uncertain. The CDR3 sequence is 13 residues long. CDR1 is LGHDT and CDR2 is YNNKEL in the germline V gene (reference sequence). Trimming shortened V by 1 base and J by 3 bases, and 5 bases separated the two germline ends. The CDR3 nucleotides are TGTGCCAGCAGCCAAGTGCGGACAGATACGCAGTATTTT. Protein: CASSQVRTDTQYF.

This rearrangement joins TRBV14 to TRBJ1-1; D unresolved. V was pared by 0 bases and J by 4 bases, with 18 bases between. From germline, CDR1 is SGHDN and CDR2 FVKESK. CDR3 length: 17 residues. CDR3: CASSQDYVGRLATEAFF. CDR3 DNA sequence: TGTGCCAGCAGCCAAGATTATGTAGGGAGACTGGCCACTGAAGCTTTCTTT.